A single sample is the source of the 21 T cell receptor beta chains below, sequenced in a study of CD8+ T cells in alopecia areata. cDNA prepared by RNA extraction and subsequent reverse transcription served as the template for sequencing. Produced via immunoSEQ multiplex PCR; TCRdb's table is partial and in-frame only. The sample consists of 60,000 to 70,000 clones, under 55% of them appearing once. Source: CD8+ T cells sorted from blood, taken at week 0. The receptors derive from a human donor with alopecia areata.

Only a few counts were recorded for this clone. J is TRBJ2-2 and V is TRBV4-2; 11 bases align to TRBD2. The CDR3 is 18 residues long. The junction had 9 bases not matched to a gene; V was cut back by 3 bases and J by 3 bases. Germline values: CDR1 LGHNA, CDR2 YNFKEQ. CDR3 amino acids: CASSHGVSGRGDTGELFF. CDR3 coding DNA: TGTGCCAGCAGCCACGGAGTTAGCGGGAGGGGTGACACCGGGGAGCTGTTTTTT.

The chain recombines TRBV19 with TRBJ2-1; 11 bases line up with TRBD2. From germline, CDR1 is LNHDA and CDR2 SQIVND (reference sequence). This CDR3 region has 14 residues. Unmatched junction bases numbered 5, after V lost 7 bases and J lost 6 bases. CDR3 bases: TGTGCCAGTAATCTAGCGGGAGGCTCCAATGAGCAGTTCTTC. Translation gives CASNLAGGSNEQFF.

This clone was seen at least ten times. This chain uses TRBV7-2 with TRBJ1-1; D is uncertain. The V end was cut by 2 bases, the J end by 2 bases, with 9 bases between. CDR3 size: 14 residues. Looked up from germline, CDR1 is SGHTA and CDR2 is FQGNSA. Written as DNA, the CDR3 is TGTGCCAGCAGCTTAAGGTCAGACAACACTGAAGCTTTCTTT. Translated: CASSLRSDNTEAFF.

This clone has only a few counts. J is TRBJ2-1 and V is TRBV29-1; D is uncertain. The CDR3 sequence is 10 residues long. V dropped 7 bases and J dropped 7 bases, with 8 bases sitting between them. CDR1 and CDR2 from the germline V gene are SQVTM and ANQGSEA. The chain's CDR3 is CSARLNEQFF. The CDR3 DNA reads TGCAGCGCTCGACTGAATGAGCAGTTCTTC.

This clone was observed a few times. The CDR3 protein is CALKRTVTYEQYF. The DNA for the CDR3 is TGTGCCCTGAAAAGGACAGTCACCTACGAGCAGTACTTC. The rearrangement uses TRBV30 and TRBJ2-7; tentative D call: TRBD1 (6 bases). The CDR3 consists of 13 residues. V dropped 8 bases and J dropped 2 bases, with 16 bases sitting between them. Germline V lookup: CDR1 GTSNPN, CDR2 SVGIG (reference sequence).

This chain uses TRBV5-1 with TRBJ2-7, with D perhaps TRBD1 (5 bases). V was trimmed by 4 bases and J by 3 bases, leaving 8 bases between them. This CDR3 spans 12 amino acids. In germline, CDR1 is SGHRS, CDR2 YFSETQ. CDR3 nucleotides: TGCGCCAGCAGCCCAGACAGCTACGAGCAGTACTTC. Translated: CASSPDSYEQYF.

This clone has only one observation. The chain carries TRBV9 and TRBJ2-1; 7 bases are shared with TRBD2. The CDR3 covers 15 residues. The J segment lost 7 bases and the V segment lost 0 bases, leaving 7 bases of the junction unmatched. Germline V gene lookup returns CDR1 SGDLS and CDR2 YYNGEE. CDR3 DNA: TGTGCCAGCAGCGTAGGAGGCGGGAGAGGGAATGAGCAGTTCTTC. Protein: CASSVGGGRGNEQFF.

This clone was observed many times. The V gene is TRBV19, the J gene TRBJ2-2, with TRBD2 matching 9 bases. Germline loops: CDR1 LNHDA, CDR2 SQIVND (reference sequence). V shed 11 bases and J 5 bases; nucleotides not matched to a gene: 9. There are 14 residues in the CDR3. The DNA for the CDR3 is TGTGCCGGACGTAGCGGGAGCGTAACCGGGGAGCTGTTTTTT. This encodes CAGRSGSVTGELFF.

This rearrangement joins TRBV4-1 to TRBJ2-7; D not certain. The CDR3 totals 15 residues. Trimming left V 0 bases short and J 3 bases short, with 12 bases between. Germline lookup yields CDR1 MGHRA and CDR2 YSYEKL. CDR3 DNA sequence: TGCGCCAGCAGCCAAGATAATATGGGCAACTACGAGCAGTACTTC. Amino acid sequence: CASSQDNMGNYEQYF.

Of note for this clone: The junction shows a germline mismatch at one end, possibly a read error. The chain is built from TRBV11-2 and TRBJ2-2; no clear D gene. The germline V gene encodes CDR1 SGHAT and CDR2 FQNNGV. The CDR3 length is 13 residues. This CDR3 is CASNLGIPGELFF. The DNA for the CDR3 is TGTGCCAGCAACTTAGGAATTCCCGGGGAGCTGTTTTTT.

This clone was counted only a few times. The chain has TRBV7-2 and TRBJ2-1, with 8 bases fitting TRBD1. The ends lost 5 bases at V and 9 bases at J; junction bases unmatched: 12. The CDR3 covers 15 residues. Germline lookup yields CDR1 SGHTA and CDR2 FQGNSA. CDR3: CASSGGTGGRSEQFF. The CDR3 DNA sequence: TGTGCCAGCAGCGGAGGGACAGGAGGGAGGAGTGAGCAGTTCTTC.

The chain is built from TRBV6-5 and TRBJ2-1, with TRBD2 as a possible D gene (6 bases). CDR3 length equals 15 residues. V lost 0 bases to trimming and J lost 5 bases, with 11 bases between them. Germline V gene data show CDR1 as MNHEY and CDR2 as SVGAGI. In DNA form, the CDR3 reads TGTGCCAGCAGTTACTCGGGACTCGAGCACAATGAGCAGTTCTTC. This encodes CASSYSGLEHNEQFF.

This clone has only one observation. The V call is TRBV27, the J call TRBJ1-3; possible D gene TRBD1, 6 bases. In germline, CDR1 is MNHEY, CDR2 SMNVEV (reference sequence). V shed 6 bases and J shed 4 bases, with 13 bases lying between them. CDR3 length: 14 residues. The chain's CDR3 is CASSPRGLGNTIYF. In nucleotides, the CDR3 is TGTGCCAGCAGCCCGCGGGGGCTAGGAAACACCATATATTTT.

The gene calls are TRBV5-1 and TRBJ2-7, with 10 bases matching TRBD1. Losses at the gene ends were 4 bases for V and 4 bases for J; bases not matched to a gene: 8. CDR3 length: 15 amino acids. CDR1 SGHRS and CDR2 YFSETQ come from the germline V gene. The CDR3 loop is CASSVSGTGVYEQYF. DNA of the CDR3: TGCGCCAGCAGCGTCTCCGGGACAGGGGTTTACGAGCAGTACTTC.

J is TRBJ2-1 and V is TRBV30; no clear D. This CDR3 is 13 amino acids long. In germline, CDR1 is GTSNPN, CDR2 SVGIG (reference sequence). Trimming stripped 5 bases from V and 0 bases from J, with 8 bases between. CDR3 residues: CAWGPLSYNEQFF. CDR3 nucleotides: TGTGCCTGGGGCCCCCTCTCCTACAATGAGCAGTTCTTC.

The CDR3 region is CASSLLRWGADTQYF. CDR3 in DNA: TGTGCCAGCAGTTTATTGCGCTGGGGTGCGGATACGCAGTATTTT. This chain uses TRBV27 with TRBJ2-3; D gene uncertain. Trimming left V 1 base short and J 6 bases short, with 14 bases between. The CDR3 spans 15 residues. Germline V CDR1 and CDR2: MNHEY, SMNVEV (reference sequence).

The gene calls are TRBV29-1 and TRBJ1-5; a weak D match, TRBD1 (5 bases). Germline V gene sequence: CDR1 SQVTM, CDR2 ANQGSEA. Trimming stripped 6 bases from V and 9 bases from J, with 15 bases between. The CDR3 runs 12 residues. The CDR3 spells CSVGGGQTPQHF. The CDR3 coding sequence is TGCAGCGTGGGGGGTGGGCAGACGCCCCAGCATTTT. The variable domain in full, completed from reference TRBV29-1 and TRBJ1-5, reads SAVISQKPSRDICQRGTSLTIQCQVDSQVTMMFWYRQQPGQSLTLIATANQGSEATYESGFVIDKFPISRPNLTFSTLTVSNMSPEDSSIYLCSVGGGQTPQHFGDGTRLSIL.

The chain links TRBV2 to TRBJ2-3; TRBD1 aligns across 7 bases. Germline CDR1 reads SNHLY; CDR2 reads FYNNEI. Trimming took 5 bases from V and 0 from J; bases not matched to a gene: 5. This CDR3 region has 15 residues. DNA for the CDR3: TGTGCCAGCAGTAGCGGACAGGCTAGCACAGATACGCAGTATTTT. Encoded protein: CASSSGQASTDTQYF.

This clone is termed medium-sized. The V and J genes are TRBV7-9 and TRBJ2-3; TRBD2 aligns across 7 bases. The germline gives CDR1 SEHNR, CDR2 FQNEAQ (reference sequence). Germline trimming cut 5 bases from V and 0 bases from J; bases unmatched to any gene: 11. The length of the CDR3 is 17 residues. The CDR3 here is CASSQKPLSGSTDTQYF. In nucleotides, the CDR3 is TGTGCCAGCAGCCAAAAGCCTCTTAGCGGGAGCACAGATACGCAGTATTTT.

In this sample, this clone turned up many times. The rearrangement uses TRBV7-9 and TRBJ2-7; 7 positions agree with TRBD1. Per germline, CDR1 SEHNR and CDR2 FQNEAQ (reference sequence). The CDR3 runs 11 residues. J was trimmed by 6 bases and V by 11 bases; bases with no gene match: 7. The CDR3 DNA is TGTGCCGGGAAGGGGGCTGGCGAGCAGTACTTC. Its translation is CAGKGAGEQYF.

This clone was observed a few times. CDR3 in amino acids: CASSQGPGQPSYEQYF. CDR3 in DNA: TGCGCCAGCAGCCAAGGTCCGGGACAGCCATCCTACGAGCAGTACTTC. The gene calls are TRBV4-1 and TRBJ2-7; 7 positions agree with TRBD1. Looked up from germline, CDR1 is MGHRA and CDR2 is YSYEKL. The ends lost 1 base at V and 1 base at J; junction bases unmatched: 7. The CDR3 is 16 residues long.